These 15 T cell receptor beta chains were sequenced from one sample in a study of blood T cell repertoires in COVID-19. The repertoire was sequenced with immunoSEQ multiplex PCR; TCRdb's copy has only in-frame clones and lacks some. The sample includes roughly 250,000 clones, about 81% of them seen just once. The source material was peripheral blood. These receptors originate from a woman aged 55-70 years with active or convalescent COVID-19.

V usage is TRBV29-1 and J usage is TRBJ2-7; the D gene is possibly TRBD1 (5 bases). This CDR3 has 14 amino acids. The germline V and J ends were trimmed by 4 bases and 0 bases, with 13 bases remaining between them. CDR1 is SQVTM, CDR2 ANQGSEA, per germline. The CDR3 spells CSVGKGRLSYEQYF. CDR3 nucleotide sequence: TGCAGCGTTGGGAAGGGGCGGCTCTCCTACGAGCAGTACTTC.

The V gene is TRBV7-3, the J gene TRBJ1-2; TRBD1 matches 7 bases. J gave up 4 bases and V 3 bases, and 5 bases lay outside the gene matches. In germline, CDR1 is SGHTA, CDR2 FQGTGA. The CDR3 is made up of 14 amino acids. CDR3 amino acids: CASSFKGGAYGYTF. The CDR3 nucleotides read TGTGCCAGCAGCTTCAAAGGGGGCGCCTATGGCTACACCTTC.

The V and J genes are TRBV6-2 or TRBV6-3 and TRBJ2-1, with D tentatively TRBD2 (6 bases). Germline loops: CDR1 MNHEY, CDR2 SVGEGT. With 6 bases removed from V and 3 bases from J, the gap between germline ends came to 15 bases. This CDR3 spans 15 amino acids. CDR3 sequence (DNA): TGTGCCAGCAGCCCCTCGCGGGGCGGCTACAATGAGCAGTTCTTC. Residues: CASSPSRGGYNEQFF.

The gene calls are TRBV18 and TRBJ2-1; 8 bases agree with TRBD2. Germline loops: CDR1 KGHSH, CDR2 LQKENI. This CDR3 is 17 amino acids long. After removal of 3 bases from V and 6 bases from J, the junction contained 13 bases not matched to a gene. CDR3: CASSPLAPGGVSNEQFF. The CDR3 DNA reads TGTGCCAGCTCACCCCTTGCCCCCGGGGGGGTCTCCAATGAGCAGTTCTTC.

This sequence joins TRBV19 and TRBJ1-1, with TRBD1 matching over 10 bases. The CDR3 sequence is 15 residues long. Trimming at V came to 6 bases and at J to 1 base, leaving 5 bases not matched to a gene. From germline, CDR1 is LNHDA and CDR2 SQIVND (reference sequence). This chain's CDR3 is CASRWGQGRNTEAFF. The CDR3, as DNA: TGTGCCAGTAGATGGGGACAGGGGCGGAACACTGAAGCTTTCTTT.

This chain uses TRBV12-3 or TRBV12-4 with TRBJ2-3; tentative D call: TRBD2 (6 bases). The CDR3 has 13 amino acids. The V end was cut by 3 bases, the J end by 8 bases, with 12 bases between. The CDR3 sequence: CASSLGGGLTQYF. CDR3 nucleotide sequence: TGTGCCAGCAGTTTGGGCGGAGGGCTTACGCAGTATTTT.

The V gene is TRBV6-1, the J gene TRBJ1-6; TRBD1 aligns across 8 bases. V dropped 1 base and J dropped 0; count of bases not matched to a gene: 5. From germline, CDR1 is MNHNS and CDR2 SASEGT. This CDR3 has 18 residues. The CDR3 reads CASSEGDRWGSYNSPLHF. CDR3 coding DNA: TGTGCCAGCAGTGAAGGGGACAGGTGGGGCTCCTATAATTCACCCCTCCACTTT.

This clone has more than one count but fewer than ten. The chain carries TRBV7-8 and TRBJ2-3, with a weak D call TRBD1 (5 bases). V lost 5 bases to trimming and J lost 4 bases, with 25 bases between them. From germline, CDR1 is SGHVS and CDR2 FQNEAQ. The CDR3 sequence is 18 residues long. The CDR3: CASSITWIGRVDSDTQYF. In nucleotides, the CDR3 is TGTGCCAGCAGCATAACATGGATCGGCAGGGTGGATTCAGATACGCAGTATTTT.

The rearrangement joins TRBV5-1 to TRBJ1-1; D gene ambiguous. In germline, CDR1 is SGHRS, CDR2 YFSETQ. V lost 4 bases, J lost 0 bases, and 7 bases lay in between. The CDR3 spans 13 residues. The DNA for the CDR3 is TGCGCCAGCAGCCCGAGGATGAACACTGAAGCTTTCTTT. Translation gives CASSPRMNTEAFF. The full variable domain, its missing parts supplied by reference TRBV5-1 and TRBJ1-1, is KAGVTQTPRYLIKTRGQQVTLSCSPISGHRSVSWYQQTPGQGLQFLFEYFSETQRNKGNFPGRFSGRQFSNSRSEMNVSTLELGDSALYLCASSPRMNTEAFFGQGTRLTVV.

V and J are TRBV7-2 and TRBJ2-3, with D possibly TRBD2 on 7 matching bases. V was clipped by 5 bases and J by 6 bases, with 21 bases between them. Germline CDR1 SGHTA, CDR2 FQGNSA. The CDR3 runs to 16 residues. The chain's CDR3 is CASSRRGGPAGDTQYF. CDR3 DNA: TGTGCCAGCAGCCGTAGGGGGGGGCCCGCTGGGGATACGCAGTATTTT.

The V call is TRBV3-1 (or the pseudogene TRBV3-2), the J call TRBJ1-2; 9 bases match TRBD1. Per germline, CDR1 LGHDT and CDR2 YNNKEL (reference sequence). J lost 5 bases, V lost 4 bases, and 5 bases had no gene match. CDR3 length: 14 residues. The CDR3 nucleotides are TGTGCCAGCAGCCCCGGGACAGGGAGTTATGGCTACACCTTC. It yields the protein CASSPGTGSYGYTF.

V gene TRBV30 combines with J gene TRBJ2-2, with D unclear. This CDR3 contains 12 residues. Germline V gene data show CDR1 as GTSNPN and CDR2 as SVGIG (reference sequence). Between the trimmed V and J ends, which lost 3 bases and 8 bases, there was a span of 10 bases. The CDR3 reads CAWRWHRGELFF. The DNA of the CDR3 is TGTGCCTGGAGGTGGCATCGTGGGGAGCTGTTTTTT.

The CDR3 DNA reads TGTGCCAGCAGCCAAGAAGGACTAGTGGAAGAGCAGTTCTTC. This codes for CASSQEGLVEEQFF. The rearrangement links TRBV4-2 to TRBJ2-1; TRBD2 agrees at 7 bases. V shed 0 bases, J shed 10 bases, and the junction held 6 bases outside the gene matches. This CDR3 comprises 14 residues. The germline gives CDR1 LGHNA, CDR2 YNFKEQ.

V gene TRBV7-9 combines with J gene TRBJ1-1; D possibly corresponds to TRBD1 (5 bases). Between the trimmed V and J ends, which lost 3 bases and 12 bases, there was a span of 20 bases. The germline gives CDR1 SEHNR, CDR2 FQNEAQ (reference sequence). This CDR3 spans 14 amino acids. DNA of the CDR3: TGTGCCAGCAGCTTGCGGGGCAGGGAGGTTAGAACTTTCTTT. It specifies CASSLRGREVRTFF.

The J gene is TRBJ1-2, the V gene TRBV3-1 (or the pseudogene TRBV3-2), with D perhaps TRBD1 (6 bases). This CDR3 region has 13 residues. The germline V and J ends were trimmed by 4 bases and 3 bases, with 9 bases remaining between them. Per germline, CDR1 LGHDT and CDR2 YNNKEL (reference sequence). CDR3 protein: CASSPRTDYGYTF. The CDR3 DNA reads as TGTGCCAGCAGCCCCCGGACAGACTATGGCTACACCTTC.